A single TCR beta chain is shown here with its context. The data stem from a study of blood T cell repertoires in COVID-19. Clones were sequenced by immunoSEQ multiplex PCR, and TCRdb holds only the in-frame ones, with some missing. The sample lists over 300,000 clones, around 92% occurring once. The TCR sequence derives from a man aged 35-49 years with acute or convalescent COVID-19. Sequenced material: peripheral blood.

The CDR3 DNA reads as TGTGCCAGCAGCTCTCGGGGTTCTAATGAAAAACTGTTTTTT. It is translated as CASSSRGSNEKLFF. The chain joins TRBV7-9 to TRBJ1-4, with D unresolved. Germline CDR1 reads SEHNR; CDR2 reads FQNEAQ (reference sequence). Between the trimmed V and J ends, which lost 4 bases and 3 bases, there was a span of 9 bases. The CDR3 runs to 14 residues.